One and the same sample provided the 24 T cell receptor beta chains below, sequenced in a study of T cell clonotyping in hematopoietic cell transplantation. Assay: immunoSEQ multiplex PCR; the TCRdb copy retains only in-frame clones and omits some. Here the sample spans 65,000 to 75,000 clones, roughly 93% being singletons. The specimen sequenced was peripheral blood mononuclear cells. These receptors all stem from a middle-aged man in good health. Some clones in this sample may be carry-over from other donors' samples.

The chain employs TRBV6-1 and TRBJ2-3; D unclear. V lost 0 bases and J 0 bases, leaving 10 bases between the germline ends. CDR1 and CDR2 from the germline V gene are MNHNS and SASEGT. The CDR3 runs to 16 residues. The CDR3 spells CASSEARWGSTDTQYF. For the CDR3, the DNA is TGTGCCAGCAGTGAAGCGAGATGGGGAAGCACAGATACGCAGTATTTT.

V gene TRBV7-9 combines with J gene TRBJ2-1; no reliable D call. The CDR3 is 14 amino acids. Germline lookup yields CDR1 SEHNR and CDR2 FQNEAQ (reference sequence). V shed 4 bases and J shed 0 bases, with 7 bases lying between them. The CDR3 here is CASSSGPSYNEQFF. DNA for the CDR3: TGTGCCAGCAGCTCAGGACCCTCCTACAATGAGCAGTTCTTC. Supplemented by reference TRBV7-9 and TRBJ2-1, the full variable domain reads DTGVSQNPRHKITKRGQNVTFRCDPISEHNRLYWYRQTLGQGPEFLTYFQNEAQLEKSRLLSDRFSAERPKGSFSTLEIQRTEQGDSAMYLCASSSGPSYNEQFFGPGTRLTVL.

The chain links TRBV6-6 to TRBJ2-5; D gene ambiguous. CDR3 length: 13 amino acids. The V gene lost 0 bases and the J gene lost 5 bases, with 7 bases spanning the gap. The germline V gene encodes CDR1 MNHNY and CDR2 SVGAGI (reference sequence). This chain's CDR3 is CASSYSRTETQYF. For the CDR3, the DNA is TGTGCCAGCAGTTACTCGAGGACGGAGACCCAGTACTTC.

This chain joins TRBV7-6 and TRBJ1-1; possible D gene TRBD1, 5 bases. CDR1 is SGHVS, CDR2 FNYEAQ, per germline. CDR3 length: 15 residues. The germline V and J ends were trimmed by 4 bases and 8 bases, with 20 bases remaining between them. CDR3 in DNA: TGTGCCAGCAGCTCCTCCGGGACCCCAGAGATGGAAGCTTTCTTT. The encoded protein is CASSSSGTPEMEAFF. Supplemented by reference TRBV7-6 and TRBJ1-1, the full variable domain reads GAGVSQSPRYKVTKRGQDVALRCDPISGHVSLYWYRQALGQGPEFLTYFNYEAQQDKSGLPNDRFSAERPEGSISTLTIQRTEQRDSAMYRCASSSSGTPEMEAFFGQGTRLTVV.

J is TRBJ1-1 and V is TRBV6-4; the D gene is possibly TRBD1 (5 bases). Trimming pared 0 bases from V and 6 bases from J, leaving 8 bases between. Germline V lookup: CDR1 MRHNA, CDR2 SNTAGT. The CDR3 totals 13 residues. Written as DNA, the CDR3 is TGTGCCAGCAGTGACTCTCAGGGCGCTGAAGCTTTCTTT. It translates to CASSDSQGAEAFF.

The V gene is TRBV27, the J gene TRBJ2-1, with a possible D match to TRBD2 (6 bases). Germline-derived CDR1 and CDR2 are MNHEY and SMNVEV (reference sequence). Trimming took off 1 base at V and 5 bases at J, with 15 bases between the two ends. The CDR3 is 16 residues long. This CDR3 is CASSLWVGRGNNEQFF. CDR3 in DNA: TGTGCCAGCAGTTTATGGGTCGGGAGAGGGAACAATGAGCAGTTCTTC.

This clone was recorded once. This chain connects TRBV6-5 to TRBJ1-1; the match to TRBD1 covers 7 bases. The CDR3 runs 16 residues. The V segment lost 0 bases and the J segment 3 bases; nucleotides outside the gene matches: 7. The V gene's germline CDR1 is MNHEY and CDR2 SVGAGI. The CDR3 nucleotides are TGTGCCAGCAGTTACTCGTCCAGGGGGTTTGACACTGAAGCTTTCTTT. It encodes CASSYSSRGFDTEAFF.

Here the CDR3 reads CASSRDRGEAQHF. Written as DNA, the CDR3 is TGTGCCAGCAGCAGAGACAGGGGGGAGGCCCAGCATTTT. The chain employs TRBV11-2 and TRBJ1-5; 9 nucleotides align to TRBD1. The trim removed 5 bases at V and 11 bases at J, leaving 7 bases unmatched. CDR3 length: 13 amino acids. Germline-derived CDR1 and CDR2 are SGHAT and FQNNGV. The whole variable domain, remainder taken from reference TRBV11-2 and TRBJ1-5, is EAGVAQSPRYKIIEKRQSVAFWCNPISGHATLYWYQQILGQGPKLLIQFQNNGVVDDSQLPKDRFSAERLKGVDSTLKIQPAKLEDSAVYLCASSRDRGEAQHFGDGTRLSIL.

This chain connects TRBV9 to TRBJ1-1; 9 positions agree with TRBD1. Trimming took 0 bases from V and 4 from J; bases not matched to a gene: 4. Per the germline V gene, CDR1 is SGDLS and CDR2 is YYNGEE. CDR3 length: 15 amino acids. In DNA form, the CDR3 reads TGTGCCAGCAGCGTAGTTGGGACAGGGAGCACTGAAGCTTTCTTT. Amino acids: CASSVVGTGSTEAFF.

The chain employs TRBV19 and TRBJ1-5; unclear D gene. Trimming pared 7 bases from V and 8 bases from J, leaving 18 bases between. This CDR3 region has 14 residues. Germline CDR1 is LNHDA and CDR2 is SQIVND (reference sequence). The CDR3 here is CASTMTPEVKPQHF. The CDR3 nucleotides read TGTGCCAGTACTATGACACCAGAAGTGAAGCCCCAGCATTTT.

The chain links TRBV7-2 to TRBJ1-1; 9 nucleotides match TRBD1. Germline V CDR1 and CDR2: SGHTA, FQGNSA. The CDR3 covers 15 residues. The ends lost 4 bases at V and 10 bases at J; junction bases unmatched: 13. The CDR3 DNA reads as TGTGCCAGCAGCTCCAGCCGCGGACAGGGGATAGGAGCTTTCTTT. Protein: CASSSSRGQGIGAFF.

The chain links TRBV28 to TRBJ1-5, with a tentative D call TRBD1 (5 bases). The CDR3 is made up of 14 amino acids. Trimming took off 2 bases at V and 7 bases at J, with 12 bases between the two ends. Germline CDR1 and CDR2: MDHEN and SYDVKM. CDR3 residues: CASSLGQGWQPQHF. The CDR3 region has the DNA TGTGCCAGCAGTTTAGGTCAGGGCTGGCAGCCCCAGCATTTT.

The chain links TRBV7-2 to TRBJ2-3; 10 nucleotides line up with TRBD2. Germline-derived CDR1 and CDR2 are SGHTA and FQGNSA. This CDR3 is built from 16 residues. The ends lost 0 bases at V and 5 bases at J; junction bases unmatched: 5. DNA of the CDR3: TGTGCCAGCAGCTTAGCGAGCGGGGGGGTAGGAGATACGCAGTATTTT. It specifies CASSLASGGVGDTQYF. The whole variable domain, filled in from reference TRBV7-2 and TRBJ2-3, reads GAGVSQSPSNKVTEKGKDVELRCDPISGHTALYWYRQSLGQGLEFLIYFQGNSAPDKSGLPSDRFSAERTGGSVSTLTIQRTQQEDSAVYLCASSLASGGVGDTQYFGPGTRLTVL.

The rearrangement links TRBV6-5 to TRBJ1-1; 7 nucleotides match TRBD1. The CDR3 extends over 13 amino acids. Germline V gene data show CDR1 as MNHEY and CDR2 as SVGAGI. V lost 6 bases, J lost 4 bases, and 5 bases stayed unmatched. The CDR3 coding sequence is TGTGCCAGCAGGGGGACAGAGGGCACTGAAGCTTTCTTT. It is translated as CASRGTEGTEAFF.

This clone was counted a single time. The J gene is TRBJ2-7, the V gene TRBV19; 10 nucleotides match TRBD2. The CDR3 is 13 residues long. J gave up 4 bases and V 6 bases, and 3 bases lay outside the gene matches. Germline V gene lookup returns CDR1 LNHDA and CDR2 SQIVND (reference sequence). Here the CDR3 reads CASSWTSGYEQYF. As DNA, the CDR3 is TGTGCCAGTAGCTGGACTAGCGGATACGAGCAGTACTTC.

The chain has TRBV27 and TRBJ2-7; D uncertain. The germline CDR1 and CDR2 sequences are MNHEY and SMNVEV (reference sequence). V lost 2 bases to trimming and J lost 3 bases, with 11 bases between them. The CDR3 runs to 14 residues. The CDR3 coding sequence is TGTGCCAGCAGTTTAGGCAGAACGGGCTACGAGCAGTACTTC. Translated: CASSLGRTGYEQYF.

The chain employs TRBV27 and TRBJ1-1; D remains unclear. CDR1 MNHEY and CDR2 SMNVEV come from the germline V gene (reference sequence). Trimming took off 2 bases at V and 1 base at J, with 11 bases between the two ends. CDR3 length: 15 residues. The CDR3 spells CASSLSGQANTEAFF. CDR3 nucleotides: TGTGCCAGCAGTTTAAGCGGGCAGGCGAACACTGAAGCTTTCTTT.

The rearrangement uses TRBV27 and TRBJ1-2; TRBD1 agrees at 7 bases. This CDR3 spans 14 amino acids. Per the germline V gene, CDR1 is MNHEY and CDR2 is SMNVEV (reference sequence). With V trimmed by 3 bases and J by 8 bases, 9 bases remained unmatched. DNA of the CDR3: TGTGCCAGCAGTTTCAACACAGGGGCCAGGGGCTACACCTTC. Amino acids: CASSFNTGARGYTF.

The chain joins TRBV19 to TRBJ1-4, with 8 bases identical to TRBD1. Germline V gives CDR1 LNHDA, CDR2 SQIVND (reference sequence). With V trimmed by 1 base and J by 7 bases, 8 bases remained unmatched. There are 16 residues in the CDR3. The CDR3 protein is CASSIAGGIGGEKLFF. The CDR3 DNA sequence: TGTGCCAGTAGTATAGCAGGGGGCATTGGTGGTGAAAAACTGTTTTTT.

The sample holds one count of this clone. The J gene is TRBJ1-4, the V gene TRBV2, with D possibly being TRBD1 (6 bases). The CDR3 sequence is 13 residues long. Trimming shortened V by 8 bases and J by 5 bases, and 12 bases separated the two germline ends. Germline V gives CDR1 SNHLY, CDR2 FYNNEI. This CDR3 is CASHTGRNEKLFF. For the CDR3, the DNA is TGTGCCAGCCATACAGGGAGGAATGAAAAACTGTTTTTT. Based on the CDR3 plus reference TRBV2 and TRBJ1-4, the full variable domain is EPEVTQTPSHQVTQMGQEVILRCVPISNHLYFYWYRQILGQKVEFLVSFYNNEISEKSEIFDDQFSVERPDGSNFTLKIRSTKLEDSAMYFCASHTGRNEKLFFGSGTQLSVL.

The V and J genes are TRBV9 and TRBJ1-1; 8 nucleotides line up with TRBD1. This CDR3 comprises 14 residues. Germline assignment: CDR1 SGDLS and CDR2 YYNGEE. V was pared by 4 bases and J by 4 bases, with 6 bases of the junction left unmatched. The CDR3 loop reads CASSSQGGGTEAFF. For the CDR3, the DNA is TGTGCCAGCAGCTCACAGGGGGGGGGCACTGAAGCTTTCTTT.

V usage is TRBV5-1 and J usage is TRBJ2-7, with TRBD1 identical over 9 bases. The CDR3 totals 14 residues. The V gene's germline CDR1 is SGHRS and CDR2 YFSETQ. Trimming at V came to 4 bases and at J to 2 bases, leaving 4 bases not matched to a gene. This CDR3 is CASSRGTGPYEQYF. The CDR3 coding sequence is TGCGCCAGCAGCCGTGGGACAGGGCCCTACGAGCAGTACTTC.

The chain has TRBV7-9 and TRBJ2-7; D is undetermined. The CDR3 loop spans 12 amino acids. Germline V lookup: CDR1 SEHNR, CDR2 FQNEAQ (reference sequence). V was clipped by 2 bases and J by 7 bases, with 9 bases between them. CDR3 nucleotides: TGTGCCAGCAGCTTATTTGGAACGGAGCAGTACTTC. The encoded protein is CASSLFGTEQYF.

The rearrangement uses TRBV9 and TRBJ1-4; no reliable D call. Trimming took off 3 bases at V and 4 bases at J, with 13 bases between the two ends. Germline CDR1 reads SGDLS; CDR2 reads YYNGEE. This CDR3 contains 15 residues. The CDR3 bases are TGTGCCAGCAGCGAGGGAGTCGGAGTTAATGAAAAACTGTTTTTT. This sequence encodes CASSEGVGVNEKLFF.